This TCR beta chain was identified in a study of T cell changes during pregnancy in multiple sclerosis. CDR1 and CDR2 from the germline V gene are MNHEY and SVGAGI. The V and J ends lost 6 bases and 7 bases, in that order; junction bases with no gene match: 11. This CDR3 comprises 15 residues. This clone was counted once. TCRdb's copy holds only in-frame clones and misses some; the assay was immunoSEQ multiplex PCR. Among about 29,000 clones listed, about 92% were seen once. V usage is TRBV6-5 and J usage is TRBJ1-5, with TRBD1 matching over 8 bases. Material: CD8+ T cells from peripheral blood mononuclear cells, obtained before pregnancy. The receptor comes from a female donor with multiple sclerosis, enrolled in a pregnancy study. This CDR3 is CASSLGQGGNQPQHF. CDR3 coding DNA: TGTGCCAGCAGCCTTGGACAGGGAGGAAACCAGCCCCAGCATTTT.